A few counts support the clone carrying this TCR beta chain. Its specificity is not known. The data originate from a study of response to subunit inactivated influenza vaccine. General study points: Few new T cells, the authors suggested, are recruited by each seasonal influenza vaccination.

TCRdb fed the RT-PCR reads into MiXCR, producing one record per CDR3 protein. The sample shows 550,000 to 800,000 distinct CDR3 sequences, around 14% of them seen only once. The sequencing here drew on PBMCs from blood, taken roughly 13 days after vaccination. The receptor was derived from a man aged 45-65 years who received an inactivated influenza vaccine.

The CDR3 DNA sequence: TGTGCCAGCAATAATCCGGACTACTCCTACGAGCAGTACTTC. Translation gives CASNNPDYSYEQYF. This chain links TRBV6-2 or TRBV6-3 with TRBJ2-7; D might be TRBD2 (6 bases). Germline CDR1 and CDR2: MNHEY and SVGEGT. This CDR3 region has 14 residues. The V end lost 7 bases, the J end lost 0 bases, and 13 bases lay between the germline ends.